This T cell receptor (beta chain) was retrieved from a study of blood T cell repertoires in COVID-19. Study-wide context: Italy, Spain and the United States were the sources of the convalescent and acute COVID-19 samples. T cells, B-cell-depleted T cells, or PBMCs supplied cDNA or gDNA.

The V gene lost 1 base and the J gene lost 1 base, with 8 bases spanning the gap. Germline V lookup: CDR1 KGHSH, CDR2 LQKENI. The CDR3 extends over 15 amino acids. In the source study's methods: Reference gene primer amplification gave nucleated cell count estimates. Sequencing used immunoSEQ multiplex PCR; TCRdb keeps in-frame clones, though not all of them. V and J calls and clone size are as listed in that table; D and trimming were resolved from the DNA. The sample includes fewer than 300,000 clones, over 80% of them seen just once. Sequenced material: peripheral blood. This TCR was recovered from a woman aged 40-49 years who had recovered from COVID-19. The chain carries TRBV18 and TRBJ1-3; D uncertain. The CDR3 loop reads CASSPLLQSGNTIYF. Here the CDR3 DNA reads TGTGCCAGCTCACCACTTCTTCAGTCTGGAAACACCATATATTTT.